The next 17 T cell receptor beta chains were all read from a single sample in a study of T cells in Graves' hyperthyroidism and ophthalmopathy. TCR beta CDR3 regions were amplified from RNA. The HTBI primer set was used in a first-round RT-PCR of the TCR CDR3. TCRdb re-analysed the multiplex PCR reads in MiXCR, keeping a single row per CDR3 protein. The sample shows about 510,000 distinct CDR3 sequences, over 35% of them seen only once. Sequenced input: peripheral blood or thyroid tissue (not recorded which). The receptors were sampled from an adult woman with Graves' disease, either hyperthyroidism or ophthalmopathy (not recorded which).

At least ten counts were recorded for this clonotype. The chain recombines TRBV29-1 with TRBJ2-7, with 7 bases fitting TRBD1. Germline CDR1 reads SQVTM; CDR2 reads ANQGSEA. J lost 3 bases, V lost 6 bases, and 11 bases had no gene match. This CDR3 is built from 14 residues. The CDR3 protein is CSVRLTGLFYEQYF. The DNA of the CDR3 is TGCAGCGTCAGACTGACAGGGCTGTTCTACGAGCAGTACTTC.

This clonotype appeared a single time. The V and J genes are TRBV7-2 and TRBJ2-1; D is unclear. Trimming removed 4 bases from V and 5 bases from J, with 9 bases in between. The germline V gene encodes CDR1 SGHTA and CDR2 FQGNSA. The CDR3 is 13 residues long. The CDR3 DNA is TGTGCCAGCAGCTCCTCTAGGAACAATGAGCAGTTCTTC. This codes for CASSSSRNNEQFF.

This chain uses TRBV9 with TRBJ1-5, with D maybe TRBD1 (6 bases). CDR1 is SGDLS and CDR2 is YYNGEE in the germline V gene. The V end was cut by 4 bases, the J end by 6 bases, with 14 bases between. This CDR3 has 14 residues. The CDR3 sequence is CASSPTGYSQPQHF. CDR3 bases: TGTGCCAGCAGCCCTACAGGGTATAGTCAGCCCCAGCATTTT.

This chain links TRBV12-3 or TRBV12-4 with TRBJ2-2; 16 bases are shared with TRBD2. The J segment lost 6 bases and the V segment lost 6 bases, leaving 10 bases of the junction unmatched. The CDR3 has 18 residues. The CDR3 DNA reads as TGTGCCAGCAGCAATCCGGGACTAGCGGGAGGGGTGCCCGGGGAGCTGTTTTTT. Protein product: CASSNPGLAGGVPGELFF.

Ten or more counts support this clonotype. This chain links TRBV7-9 with TRBJ1-2; the D gene is possibly TRBD1 (6 bases). This CDR3 region has 13 residues. Germline lookup yields CDR1 SEHNR and CDR2 FQNEAQ (reference sequence). V lost 5 bases, J lost 5 bases, and 12 bases lay in between. The CDR3 loop is CASSPLGGYGYTF. The CDR3 nucleotides read TGTGCCAGCAGCCCTTTAGGGGGATATGGCTACACCTTC.

This clonotype was observed at least ten times. V usage is TRBV24-1 and J usage is TRBJ2-7; 9 bases fit TRBD1. The CDR3 has 16 residues. V lost 3 bases to trimming and J lost 3 bases; unmatched junction nucleotides: 8. Germline lookup yields CDR1 KGHDR and CDR2 SFDVKD. The CDR3 here is CATSDMAGDRVYEQYF. The CDR3 DNA is TGTGCCACCAGTGATATGGCAGGGGACAGGGTCTACGAGCAGTACTTC.

J is TRBJ2-3 and V is TRBV10-3, with D unresolved. V dropped 4 bases and J dropped 3 bases, with 8 bases sitting between them. Looked up from germline, CDR1 is ENHRY and CDR2 is SYGVKD. This CDR3 is built from 13 residues. The CDR3 nucleotides are TGTGCCATCAGTGGGCATCCGACAGATACGCAGTATTTT. Amino acids: CAISGHPTDTQYF.

The CDR3 DNA follows: TGTGCCAGCAGCTTAGAACCTAGGGACCAAGAGACCCAGTACTTC. It encodes CASSLEPRDQETQYF. This rearrangement joins TRBV7-6 to TRBJ2-5, with D unresolved. CDR1 is SGHVS and CDR2 is FNYEAQ in the germline V gene. The length of the CDR3 is 15 residues. Trimming pared 1 base from V and 0 bases from J, leaving 9 bases between.

This chain uses TRBV5-1 with TRBJ1-1; 7 nucleotides line up with TRBD1. V dropped 4 bases and J dropped 4; count of bases not matched to a gene: 10. Germline CDR1 is SGHRS and CDR2 is YFSETQ. This CDR3 contains 15 residues. In nucleotides, the CDR3 is TGCGCCAGCAGCCCCCTACAAGACAGGGCCACTGAAGCTTTCTTT. It codes for CASSPLQDRATEAFF.

The sample holds many counts of this clonotype. The chain links TRBV7-2 to TRBJ1-2; 9 bases map to TRBD1. V shed 6 bases, J shed 5 bases, and the junction held 7 bases outside the gene matches. The CDR3 is 14 residues long. CDR1 SGHTA and CDR2 FQGNSA come from the germline V gene. The CDR3 nucleotides are TGTGCCAGCAGTCGACCGGGACAGGGATATGGCTACACCTTC. This codes for CASSRPGQGYGYTF.

This clonotype has ten or more counts. This chain uses TRBV29-1 with TRBJ1-1; D is ambiguous. Trimming took off 1 base at V and 4 bases at J, with 7 bases between the two ends. Germline V gives CDR1 SQVTM, CDR2 ANQGSEA. There are 12 residues in the CDR3. The CDR3 nucleotides are TGCAGCGTTGAAGCGGAGCTCACTGAAGCTTTCTTT. Encoded protein: CSVEAELTEAFF.

This clonotype was recorded at least ten times. The rearrangement uses TRBV6-5 and TRBJ1-2; D ambiguous. The ends were cut back, 4 bases at V and 4 bases at J, with 16 bases in the middle. This CDR3 contains 15 residues. Germline CDR1 is MNHEY and CDR2 is SVGAGI. The CDR3 DNA follows: TGTGCCAGCAGTTTGGGAGGACTATCCGTCTATGGCTACACCTTC. Translated: CASSLGGLSVYGYTF.

The chain joins TRBV15 to TRBJ2-7, with D perhaps TRBD2 (6 bases). The CDR3 is 15 amino acids. Trimming pared 0 bases from V and 6 bases from J, leaving 15 bases between. Germline CDR1 reads LNHNV; CDR2 reads YYDKDF (reference sequence). CDR3 sequence (DNA): TGTGCCACCAGCAGAGATGGGGGGACCTTGGCCGAGCAGTACTTC. Residues: CATSRDGGTLAEQYF. Full variable domain (remainder filled in from reference TRBV15 and TRBJ2-7): DAMVIQNPRYQVTQFGKPVTLSCSQTLNHNVMYWYQQKSSQAPKLLFHYYDKDFNNEADTPDNFQSRRPNTSFCFLDIRSPGLGDTAMYLCATSRDGGTLAEQYFGPGTRLTVT.

The gene calls are TRBV19 and TRBJ1-1; 7 bases are shared with TRBD1. The junction had 4 bases not matched to a gene; V was cut back by 7 bases and J by 8 bases. CDR3 length equals 11 residues. The germline V gene encodes CDR1 LNHDA and CDR2 SQIVND (reference sequence). This chain's CDR3 is CASTMTGEAFF. The CDR3 DNA follows: TGTGCCAGTACCATGACAGGGGAAGCTTTCTTT.

The chain links TRBV10-3 to TRBJ2-7; 8 bases match TRBD1. CDR1 and CDR2 from the germline V gene are ENHRY and SYGVKD. The J segment lost 3 bases and the V segment lost 0 bases, leaving 7 bases of the junction unmatched. The CDR3 runs 16 residues. The CDR3 nucleotides are TGTGCCATCAGTGAGTCGTTTAGGGACAGGAACTACGAGCAGTACTTC. This sequence encodes CAISESFRDRNYEQYF.

The chain combines TRBV20-1 with TRBJ2-7; the match to TRBD1 covers 7 bases. CDR1 and CDR2 from the germline V gene are DFQATT and SNEGSKA (reference sequence). This CDR3 spans 15 amino acids. V dropped 0 bases and J dropped 2; count of bases not matched to a gene: 7. The CDR3 sequence: CSAREAETGPYEQYF. In DNA form, the CDR3 reads TGCAGTGCTAGAGAGGCCGAGACAGGGCCCTACGAGCAGTACTTC.

This chain connects TRBV29-1 to TRBJ2-7, with D uncertain. The V gene lost 8 bases and the J gene lost 0 bases, with 11 bases spanning the gap. Germline V gives CDR1 SQVTM, CDR2 ANQGSEA. CDR3 size: 12 residues. CDR3 residues: CSSSWSSYEQYF. DNA for the CDR3: TGCAGCAGTAGTTGGAGCTCCTACGAGCAGTACTTC.